These T cell receptor beta chains were read from a single sample in a study of T cell responses to AZD1222 COVID-19 vaccine. Profiling relied on immunoSEQ multiplex PCR, and the TCRdb table lists in-frame clones only, not all of them. Of more than 100,000 clones listed, about 90% are singletons. The specimen was peripheral blood, collected on day 0 of AZD1222 vaccination. Receptor source: an adult in good health. CDR3s include the opening cysteine and the closing phenylalanine or tryptophan. The order of the fields is clone size, J gene, V gene, D gene, CDR3 protein, CDR3 DNA. The D gene is left open where the match is weak. Some rows have no size entry. The others give once, few or many, or a class for an expanded clone.

. TRBJ2-1 TRBV23-1 TRBD1 CASSQANPGQGTSSYNEQFF TGCGCCAGCAGTCAAGCCAATCCGGGACAGGGAACGAGCTCCTACAATGAGCAGTTCTTC
. TRBJ2-7 TRBV7-2 . CASSLALTGYPEQYF TGTGCCAGCAGCTTAGCCCTAACAGGTTACCCCGAGCAGTACTTC
. TRBJ1-2 TRBV14 . CASSPDRSSNYGYTF TGTGCCAGCAGCCCGGACCGCTCCTCTAACTATGGCTACACCTTC
. TRBJ2-1 TRBV18 . CASSPTAAISLEQFF TGTGCCAGCTCACCAACAGCGGCCATCTCTTTGGAGCAGTTCTTC
once TRBJ2-1 TRBV5-8 TRBD2 CASSFGGSSYNEQFF TGTGCCAGCAGCTTCGGCGGGAGCTCCTACAATGAGCAGTTCTTC
. TRBJ1-4 TRBV21-1 . CASSEQGGNEKLFF TGTGCCAGCAGCGAACAGGGGGGTAATGAAAAACTGTTTTTT
once TRBJ1-5 TRBV10-2 . CASSVGAGGNQPQHF TGCGCCAGCAGTGTTGGGGCCGGGGGCAATCAGCCCCAGCATTTT
. TRBJ2-7 TRBV6-5 TRBD1 CASRTPGTVSYEQYF TGTGCCAGCAGGACCCCTGGGACAGTCTCCTACGAGCAGTACTTC
. TRBJ1-1 TRBV15 . CATSWRRGIPEAFF TGTGCCACCAGCTGGAGGAGGGGGATCCCTGAAGCTTTCTTT
. TRBJ1-5 TRBV4-2 TRBD1 CASSQPDQGAGNQPQHF TGTGCCAGCAGCCAACCCGACCAGGGGGCGGGGAATCAGCCCCAGCATTTT
once TRBJ1-1 TRBV6-5 TRBD1 CASSFDRGPTEAFF TGTGCCAGCAGTTTCGACAGGGGTCCCACTGAAGCTTTCTTT
once TRBJ2-1 TRBV3-1/TRBV3-2 . CASSQAGGLALGQFF TGTGCCAGCAGCCAAGCAGGGGGGCTAGCGCTTGGGCAGTTCTTC
. TRBJ2-6 TRBV5-6 . CASSFSISGANVLTF TGTGCCAGCAGCTTCAGTATCTCTGGGGCCAACGTCCTGACTTTC
. TRBJ1-2 TRBV27 TRBD1 CASSQSGGNGYTF TGTGCCAGCAGTCAGTCAGGGGGCAATGGCTACACCTTC
. TRBJ2-7 TRBV6-2/TRBV6-3 TRBD1 CASSHPGQSYEQYF TGTGCCAGCAGCCACCCGGGACAGTCCTACGAGCAGTACTTC
. TRBJ1-1 TRBV28 . CASSLRLGGAFF TGTGCCAGCAGTTTACGGTTGGGCGGGGCTTTCTTT
once TRBJ1-3 TRBV12-3/TRBV12-4 . CASRLTGNTIYF TGTGCCAGCAGGCTGACTGGAAACACCATATATTTT
. TRBJ2-7 TRBV3-1/TRBV3-2 TRBD1 CASSQVGQGAYEQYF TGTGCCAGCAGCCAAGTAGGACAGGGGGCCTACGAGCAGTACTTC
once TRBJ2-1 TRBV4-1 TRBD2 CASSQAGLAGGPDRNNEQFF TGCGCCAGCAGCCAAGCGGGGCTAGCGGGGGGGCCCGACCGAAACAATGAGCAGTTCTTC
. TRBJ2-1 TRBV19 TRBD1 CASAKGAREQFF TGTGCCAGTGCTAAGGGGGCACGGGAGCAGTTCTTC
. TRBJ2-7 TRBV4-1 TRBD1 CASSPRQGAYEQYF TGCGCCAGCAGCCCCCGACAGGGGGCCTACGAGCAGTACTTC
. TRBJ2-5 TRBV5-5 . CASSTAPGEIQETQYF TGTGCCAGCAGCACCGCTCCCGGAGAAATACAAGAGACCCAGTACTTC
few TRBJ2-1 TRBV28 . CASKTSGRFHNEQFF TGTGCCAGCAAGACCTCGGGGAGGTTTCACAATGAGCAGTTCTTC
. TRBJ1-5 TRBV2 . CASSEPGRYSNQPQHF TGTGCCAGCAGTGAACCGGGCCGTTATAGCAATCAGCCCCAGCATTTT
once TRBJ1-2 TRBV29-1 TRBD1 CSVERRGLYGYTF TGCAGCGTTGAACGCAGGGGGCTCTATGGCTACACCTTC
. TRBJ2-5 TRBV5-1 . CASSLGAGAGETQYF TGCGCCAGCAGCTTGGGAGCAGGGGCCGGAGAGACCCAGTACTTC
. TRBJ2-1 TRBV10-1 TRBD1 CASSESPGQGSVEQFF TGCGCCAGCAGTGAGTCTCCGGGACAGGGAAGCGTTGAGCAGTTCTTC
. TRBJ2-5 TRBV6-5 TRBD1 CASSRDRGQETQYF TGTGCCAGCAGCCGGGACAGGGGACAAGAGACCCAGTACTTC
once TRBJ1-2 TRBV30 . CAWSGGRGNYGYTF TGTGCCTGGAGTGGGGGACGGGGGAACTATGGCTACACCTTC
. TRBJ1-2 TRBV6-5 . CASGLQTGYGYTF TGTGCCAGCGGACTCCAGACAGGCTATGGCTACACCTTC
. TRBJ1-4 TRBV6-1 . CASSEADREKLFF TGTGCCAGCAGTGAAGCTGACCGGGAAAAACTGTTTTTT
. TRBJ2-7 TRBV19 TRBD2 CASSVAGGLEQYF TGTGCCAGTAGCGTTGCGGGGGGTTTGGAGCAGTACTTC
. TRBJ1-2 TRBV14 . CASSQDLGSNYGYTF TGTGCCAGCAGCCAAGATCTGGGAAGCAACTATGGCTACACCTTC
. TRBJ1-5 TRBV7-8 . CASSLLGAGNQPQHF TGTGCCAGCAGCTTACTAGGGGCGGGCAATCAGCCCCAGCATTTT
. TRBJ1-2 TRBV5-4 TRBD1 CASSFRGAAWGYTF TGTGCCAGCAGCTTCAGGGGGGCGGCTTGGGGCTACACCTTC
. TRBJ2-3 TRBV19 TRBD2 CASSIAGGSLASRTDTQYF TGTGCCAGTAGTATAGCGGGGGGGTCCCTAGCGAGTCGCACAGATACGCAGTATTTT
. TRBJ2-7 TRBV3-1/TRBV3-2 . CASSQSQAPIGEQYF TGTGCCAGCAGCCAAAGTCAAGCCCCGATTGGGGAGCAGTACTTC
once TRBJ2-1 TRBV7-7 TRBD2 CASSLGGGQAGGPFYNEQFF TGTGCCAGCAGCTTAGGAGGGGGTCAGGCGGGAGGGCCGTTTTACAATGAGCAGTTCTTC
. TRBJ2-7 TRBV29-1 TRBD1 CSVAFGTVLYEQYF TGCAGCGTTGCTTTTGGGACAGTTCTCTACGAGCAGTACTTC
. TRBJ2-7 TRBV5-4 TRBD2 CASSAGLAYEQYF TGTGCCAGCAGCGCGGGACTAGCTTACGAGCAGTACTTC